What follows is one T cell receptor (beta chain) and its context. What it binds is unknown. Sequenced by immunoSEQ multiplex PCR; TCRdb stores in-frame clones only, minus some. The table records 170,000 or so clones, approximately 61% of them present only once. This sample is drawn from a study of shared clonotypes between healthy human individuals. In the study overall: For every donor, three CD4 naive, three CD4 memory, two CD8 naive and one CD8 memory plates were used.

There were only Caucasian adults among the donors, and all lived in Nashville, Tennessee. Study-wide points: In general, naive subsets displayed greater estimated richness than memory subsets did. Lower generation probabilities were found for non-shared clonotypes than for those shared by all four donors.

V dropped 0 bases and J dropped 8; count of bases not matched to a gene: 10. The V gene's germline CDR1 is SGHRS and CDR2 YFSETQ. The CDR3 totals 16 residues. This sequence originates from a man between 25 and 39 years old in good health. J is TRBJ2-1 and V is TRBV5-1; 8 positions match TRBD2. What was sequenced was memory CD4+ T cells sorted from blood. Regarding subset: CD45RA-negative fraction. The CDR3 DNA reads TGCGCCAGCAGCTTGGACTCGGGACTAGTTGGGCATGAGCAGTTCTTC. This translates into CASSLDSGLVGHEQFF. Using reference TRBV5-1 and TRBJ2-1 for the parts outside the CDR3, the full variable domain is KAGVTQTPRYLIKTRGQQVTLSCSPISGHRSVSWYQQTPGQGLQFLFEYFSETQRNKGNFPGRFSGRQFSNSRSEMNVSTLELGDSALYLCASSLDSGLVGHEQFFGPGTRLTVL.